These 31 T cell receptor beta chains were sequenced from one sample in a study of spatial heterogeneity in lung cancer. MiXCR, run by TCRdb on the 5' RACE reads, gives a single entry per CDR3 protein. The sample yields approximately 39,000 distinct CDR3 sequences, around 5.5% seen once. As for time point: sample taken at primary tumor resection. In each case, whole RNA from tumor, nontumor lung or frozen PBMC was sequenced unsorted. The sample consisted of PBMCs, taken at surgery. The receptors here all came from a male donor with early-stage non-small cell lung cancer.

Ten or more counts support this clonotype. The chain couples TRBV5-5 to TRBJ2-5, with D unresolved. This CDR3 has 15 amino acids. V dropped 2 bases and J dropped 0 bases, with 11 bases sitting between them. Germline CDR1 reads SGHKS; CDR2 reads YYEKEE (reference sequence). CDR3 bases: TGTGCCAGCAGCTTTTCGCTCCCGTACCAAGAGACCCAGTACTTC. Residues: CASSFSLPYQETQYF.

This clonotype was seen a few times. This chain connects TRBV5-5 to TRBJ2-1; TRBD1 matches 9 bases. The germline gives CDR1 SGHKS, CDR2 YYEKEE (reference sequence). The length of the CDR3 is 15 residues. Germline trimming cut 5 bases from V and 4 bases from J; bases unmatched to any gene: 7. The CDR3 DNA is TGTGCCAGCAGTTCTACAGGGGGCTCTTACAATGAGCAGTTCTTC. Translated: CASSSTGGSYNEQFF.

A few counts support this clonotype. This may stem from a read error, because a much larger clone lies one nucleotide away. V is TRBV13 and J is TRBJ2-1, with D perhaps matching TRBD1 or TRBD2 (5 bases each). Per the germline V gene, CDR1 is PRHDT and CDR2 is FYEKMQ (reference sequence). This CDR3 is 13 amino acids long. Here the CDR3 DNA reads TGTACCAACACGAAAAGAGGGGCGAATGAGCAGTTCTTC. It yields the protein CTNTKRGANEQFF. Variable domain in full (rest from reference TRBV13 and TRBJ2-1): AAGVIQSPRHLIKEKRETATLKCYPIPRHDTVYWYQQGPGQDPQFLISFYEKMQSDKGSIPDRFSAQQFSDYHSELNMSSLELGDSALYFCTNTKRGANEQFFGPGTRLTVL.

The table lists this clonotype with many counts. This chain joins TRBV25-1 and TRBJ2-3; 9 bases are shared with TRBD2. Germline V gene lookup returns CDR1 MGHDK and CDR2 SYGVNS. V dropped 2 bases and J dropped 5; count of bases not matched to a gene: 8. The CDR3 is made up of 16 amino acids. The CDR3 region is CASSEPERGALDTQYF. CDR3 in DNA: TGTGCCAGCAGTGAACCGGAGCGGGGGGCACTAGATACGCAGTATTTT.

This clonotype has at least ten counts. This chain uses TRBV12-3 or TRBV12-4 with TRBJ2-2; D remains unclear. The CDR3 has 16 amino acids. V was trimmed by 7 bases and J by 1 base, leaving 16 bases between them. The CDR3 DNA follows: TGTGCCAGCATCCCCCAAAGGAACTTGAACACCGGGGAGCTGTTTTTT. Translated: CASIPQRNLNTGELFF.

This clonotype was counted many times. The genes are TRBV5-4 and TRBJ1-1; tentatively, D is TRBD1 (6 bases). The CDR3 has 14 residues. The germline CDR1 and CDR2 sequences are SGHNT and YYREEE (reference sequence). Trimming left V 6 bases short and J 4 bases short, with 16 bases between. The DNA for the CDR3 is TGTGCCAGCATCCACAGGGAGAGGAGCACTGAAGCTTTCTTT. Translated, it gives CASIHRERSTEAFF. Full variable domain (remainder filled in from reference TRBV5-4 and TRBJ1-1): ETGVTQSPTHLIKTRGQQVTLRCSSQSGHNTVSWYQQALGQGPQFIFQYYREEENGRGNFPPRFSGLQFPNYSSELNVNALELDDSALYLCASIHRERSTEAFFGQGTRLTVV.

By share of the sample, this clonotype is medium-sized. V and J are TRBV6-5 and TRBJ1-2; no reliable D call. Germline V gene lookup returns CDR1 MNHEY and CDR2 SVGAGI. The length of the CDR3 is 14 residues. Between the trimmed V and J ends, which lost 0 bases and 1 base, there was a span of 6 bases. CDR3 protein: CASSYSTRNYGYTF. The CDR3 DNA follows: TGTGCCAGCAGTTACTCGACCCGTAACTATGGCTACACCTTC.

The chain joins TRBV19 to TRBJ1-5, with D maybe TRBD1 (5 bases). The CDR3 has 13 residues. The germline V and J ends were trimmed by 7 bases and 5 bases, with 12 bases remaining between them. Germline CDR1 and CDR2: LNHDA and SQIVND (reference sequence). The CDR3 DNA sequence: TGTGCCAGTATGGGGCAGGGCTATCAGCCCCAGCATTTT. Its translation: CASMGQGYQPQHF.

This clonotype has a count of ten or more. The rearrangement joins TRBV28 to TRBJ1-2; TRBD1 matches 8 bases. Germline trimming cut 4 bases from V and 6 bases from J; bases unmatched to any gene: 10. CDR1 MDHEN and CDR2 SYDVKM come from the germline V gene. This CDR3 has 15 residues. The CDR3 nucleotides are TGTGCCAGCAGTTCCGCGGGACAGGATGGGGATGGCTACACCTTC. Amino acids: CASSSAGQDGDGYTF.

Only a few counts were recorded for this clonotype. This chain uses TRBV6-1 with TRBJ1-4, with TRBD1 as a possible D gene (6 bases). Trimming took 7 bases from V and 8 from J, leaving 17 bases between them. Germline lookup yields CDR1 MNHNS and CDR2 SASEGT. CDR3 length: 14 residues. Written as DNA, the CDR3 is TGTGCCAGCATTCGGTCACAGGGAGGCGAAAAACTGTTTTTT. It specifies CASIRSQGGEKLFF.

This clonotype has at least ten counts. A junction boundary mismatches the germline segment, possibly from a read error. V gene TRBV7-7 combines with J gene TRBJ1-4; D remains unclear. Germline CDR1 reads SSHAT; CDR2 reads FNYEAQ (reference sequence). The CDR3 is made up of 15 amino acids. Here the CDR3 DNA reads TGTGCTAGCAGCGAAGGGAGAGGTGATAATGAAAAACTGTTTTTT. Protein sequence: CASSEGRGDNEKLFF.

About this clonotype: Since a much larger clone is just one base distant, this may be a read error. This CDR3 is missing its conserved last phenylalanine or tryptophan, likely due to a read error. CDR3 coding DNA: TGCGCCAGCAGCCCCGGTCAGGCTGGGGCTCAGCCCCAGCATTCT. It translates to CASSPGQAGAQPQHS. The chain carries TRBV4-1 and TRBJ1-5; weak D call: TRBD1 (5 bases). Looked up from germline, CDR1 is MGHRA and CDR2 is YSYEKL. The germline V and J ends were trimmed by 4 bases and 6 bases, with 16 bases remaining between them. This CDR3 comprises 15 residues.

This sequence joins TRBV5-1 and TRBJ1-6; no clear D gene. The CDR3 totals 15 residues. V shed 0 bases and J shed 9 bases, with 13 bases lying between them. Per germline, CDR1 SGHRS and CDR2 YFSETQ. The CDR3 sequence is CASSLEPAKTSPLHF. CDR3 nucleotide sequence: TGCGCCAGCAGCTTGGAACCAGCGAAGACTTCACCCCTCCACTTT.

V gene TRBV20-1 combines with J gene TRBJ1-5; D is ambiguous. Germline values: CDR1 DFQATT, CDR2 SNEGSKA (reference sequence). The germline V and J ends were trimmed by 6 bases and 10 bases, with 19 bases remaining between them. The CDR3 runs to 13 residues. In nucleotides, the CDR3 is TGCAGTGCCTCCGGCGGGCCAATCGATCCCCAGCATTTT. It is translated as CSASGGPIDPQHF.

At least ten counts were recorded for this clonotype. The chain has TRBV12-3 or TRBV12-4 and TRBJ1-1, with D tentatively TRBD1 (6 bases). This CDR3 has 15 amino acids. Trimming shortened V by 5 bases and J by 2 bases, and 15 bases separated the two germline ends. This chain's CDR3 is CASSPQGGVNTEAFF. The DNA of the CDR3 is TGTGCCAGCAGTCCACAGGGAGGGGTTAACACTGAAGCTTTCTTT.

This clonotype was seen many times. The gene calls are TRBV3-1 and TRBJ2-4; tentatively, D is TRBD1 or TRBD2 (5 bases each). The ends were cut back, 5 bases at V and 5 bases at J, with 22 bases in the middle. CDR1 is LGHDT, CDR2 YNNKEL, per germline (reference sequence). CDR3 length equals 17 residues. The CDR3 region is CASSSRHLGVLENIQYF. The CDR3 DNA reads TGTGCCAGCAGCTCTCGACACCTAGGGGTACTAGAAAACATTCAGTACTTC.

The sample holds many counts of this clonotype. The V gene is TRBV27, the J gene TRBJ1-5; D gene uncertain. The V gene's germline CDR1 is MNHEY and CDR2 SMNVEV (reference sequence). Deletions cut 3 bases from V and 4 bases from J, with 7 bases between. The CDR3 loop spans 13 amino acids. CDR3 sequence (DNA): TGTGCCAGCAGTTTTGGAAGAAATCAGCCCCAGCATTTT. It is translated as CASSFGRNQPQHF.

This sequence joins TRBV12-3 or TRBV12-4 and TRBJ1-5; D not resolved. This CDR3 comprises 13 residues. Trimming pared 5 bases from V and 5 bases from J, leaving 10 bases between. The CDR3 DNA sequence: TGTGCCAGCAGTCAAACTACGGATCAGCCCCAGCATTTT. Its protein product is CASSQTTDQPQHF.

This clonotype was observed at least ten times. CDR3 residues: CASSQGQLTYEQYF. CDR3 nucleotide sequence: TGCGCCAGCAGCCAAGGACAGCTTACCTACGAGCAGTACTTC. The chain recombines TRBV4-1 with TRBJ2-7, with D possibly matching TRBD1 (5 bases). This CDR3 has 14 residues. Germline V gene data show CDR1 as MGHRA and CDR2 as YSYEKL. V gave up 1 base and J gave up 2 bases, with 9 bases separating them.

This chain uses TRBV29-1 with TRBJ2-3; TRBD1 matches 9 bases. CDR1 is SQVTM, CDR2 ANQGSEA, per germline. V shed 3 bases and J 3 bases; nucleotides not matched to a gene: 10. The CDR3 is 16 residues long. In nucleotides, the CDR3 is TGCAGCGTTGAGAGAACCGGGACAGGGAGGACAGATACGCAGTATTTT. It codes for CSVERTGTGRTDTQYF.

The chain uses TRBV18 and TRBJ1-3; no clear D. This CDR3 is 15 amino acids long. Between the trimmed V and J ends, which lost 3 bases and 0 bases, there was a span of 9 bases. Germline CDR1 reads KGHSH; CDR2 reads LQKENI. This CDR3 is CASSPGEVSGNTIYF. The CDR3 nucleotides are TGTGCCAGCTCACCCGGTGAGGTCTCTGGAAACACCATATATTTT. Complete variable domain (other parts from reference TRBV18 and TRBJ1-3): NAGVMQNPRHLVRRRGQEARLRCSPMKGHSHVYWYRQLPEEGLKFMVYLQKENIIDESGMPKERFSAEFPKEGPSILRIQQVVRGDSAAYFCASSPGEVSGNTIYFGEGSWLTVV.

In its sample, this clonotype was seen many times. The rearrangement links TRBV6-5 to TRBJ1-1; possible D gene TRBD1, 6 bases. The V and J ends lost 4 bases and 0 bases respectively, with 12 bases between them. Germline V gives CDR1 MNHEY, CDR2 SVGAGI. The CDR3 totals 15 residues. The chain's CDR3 is CASSFSDRMNTEAFF. CDR3 DNA: TGTGCCAGCAGTTTTTCGGACAGAATGAACACTGAAGCTTTCTTT.

This clonotype was found a few times. The rearrangement links TRBV6-5 to TRBJ2-7; D is perhaps TRBD1 or TRBD2 (5 bases each). This CDR3 comprises 17 residues. The germline CDR1 and CDR2 sequences are MNHEY and SVGAGI. The V end was cut by 6 bases, the J end by 4 bases, with 25 bases between. This CDR3 is CASSSGAPRLFRYEQYF. CDR3 in DNA: TGTGCCAGCAGCTCCGGGGCCCCGAGACTTTTCCGGTACGAGCAGTACTTC.

This clonotype was detected only a few times. The chain joins TRBV19 to TRBJ1-5; no firm D call. This CDR3 region has 14 residues. Looked up from germline, CDR1 is LNHDA and CDR2 is SQIVND (reference sequence). The V and J ends lost 5 bases and 7 bases respectively, with 15 bases between them. For the CDR3, the DNA is TGTGCCAGTAGTCGAGCCCATCTCCAACAGCCCCAGCATTTT. Its translation is CASSRAHLQQPQHF.

In this sample, this clonotype turned up many times. The chain has TRBV4-3 and TRBJ1-4, with D perhaps TRBD1 (5 bases). CDR3 length: 16 residues. V lost 0 bases, J lost 8 bases, and 16 bases lay in between. The germline V gene has CDR1 LGHNA and CDR2 YSLEER. The CDR3 bases are TGCGCCAGCAGCCAAGAGGGGCAGGGATGGGACGAAAAACTGTTTTTT. It yields the protein CASSQEGQGWDEKLFF.

At least ten counts were recorded for this clonotype. V and J are TRBV2 and TRBJ1-5; the D is unclear. This CDR3 has 17 amino acids. Trimming stripped 3 bases from V and 0 bases from J, with 15 bases between. In germline, CDR1 is SNHLY, CDR2 FYNNEI. The CDR3 protein is CASSDVEMFYSNQPQHF. In DNA form, the CDR3 reads TGTGCCAGCAGTGACGTCGAGATGTTCTATAGCAATCAGCCCCAGCATTTT.

This clonotype was seen many times. V gene TRBV7-8 combines with J gene TRBJ2-7; 7 positions match TRBD1. The CDR3 covers 15 residues. The V gene's germline CDR1 is SGHVS and CDR2 FQNEAQ. V was clipped by 5 bases and J by 3 bases; unmatched bases: 10. The CDR3 is CASSPAGGWDYEQYF. The CDR3 nucleotides read TGTGCCAGCAGCCCAGCAGGGGGTTGGGACTACGAGCAGTACTTC.

This clonotype was observed many times. V and J are TRBV20-1 and TRBJ2-6, with no clear D. The CDR3 consists of 15 residues. Trimming took off 0 bases at V and 1 base at J, with 7 bases between the two ends. CDR1 DFQATT and CDR2 SNEGSKA come from the germline V gene (reference sequence). The CDR3 loop is CSARDRSSGANVLTF. The CDR3 region has the DNA TGCAGTGCTAGAGATCGGAGTTCTGGGGCCAACGTCCTGACTTTC.

A few counts support this clonotype. A read error may produce the germline difference seen at one junction end. The CDR3 DNA sequence: TGTGCCAGCAGCTTAGTCAGGGAGCTAGTGTTT. This translates into CASSLVRELVF. The chain links TRBV7-2 to TRBJ2-3; D is tentatively TRBD1 or TRBD2 (5 bases each). Germline V gene lookup returns CDR1 SGHTA and CDR2 FQGNSA. The CDR3 extends over 11 amino acids. Together with reference TRBV7-2 and TRBJ2-3, the CDR3 gives the full variable domain: GAGVSQSPSNKVTEKGKDVELRCDPISGHTALYWYRQSLGQGLEFLIYFQGNSAPDKSGLPSDRFSAERTGGSVSTLTIQRTQQEDSAVYLCASSLVRELVFGPGTRLTVL.

At least ten counts were recorded for this clonotype. This chain joins TRBV28 and TRBJ1-1; TRBD1 might be the D (5 bases). V lost 4 bases and J 5 bases, leaving 14 bases between the germline ends. The CDR3 spans 14 residues. The germline V gene encodes CDR1 MDHEN and CDR2 SYDVKM. In DNA, the CDR3 is TGTGCCAGCAGTTCTCAGGGTTTAAGGACTGAAGCTTTCTTT. Amino acid sequence: CASSSQGLRTEAFF.

This clonotype was detected many times. The V gene is TRBV2, the J gene TRBJ1-6; 7 nucleotides line up with TRBD1. Germline V gene sequence: CDR1 SNHLY, CDR2 FYNNEI. The trim removed 7 bases at V and 10 bases at J, leaving 4 bases unmatched. The CDR3 spans 12 residues. DNA of the CDR3: TGTGCCAGCACCCGACAGGGCTCACCCCTCCACTTT. This gives the protein CASTRQGSPLHF.